This entry is about one TCR beta chain. The antigen remains unidentified. The data belong to a study of cytomegalovirus exposure and HLA in healthy donors. Vbeta (60) and Jbeta (13) primers were used in the PCR. Measured with immunoSEQ multiplex PCR; TCRdb has only the in-frame clones, and not every one. The table shows fewer than 40,000 clones, with roughly 85% occurring only once. Overall study results and limits: The classifier reportedly diagnosed cytomegalovirus status with high sensitivity and specificity.

V dropped 6 bases and J dropped 3; count of bases not matched to a gene: 4. Germline lookup yields CDR1 MNHEY and CDR2 SMNVEV (reference sequence). This CDR3 is built from 13 residues. V usage is TRBV27 and J usage is TRBJ1-2, with 7 bases that match TRBD1. Sequenced sample: PBMCs. The sequence was collected from a woman aged 40 to 50 in good health and CMV-seropositive. The CDR3 nucleotides are TGTGCCAGCAGGTCAGGGGGAGACTATGGCTACACCTTC. It yields the protein CASRSGGDYGYTF.